These T cell receptor beta chains were read from a single sample in a study of CD8+ T cells in alopecia areata. Sequencing used immunoSEQ multiplex PCR; TCRdb keeps in-frame clones, though not all of them. In the table there are 90,000 to 130,000 clones, over 55% of which are singletons. The sample taken for sequencing was NKG2D-low CD8+ T cells sorted from blood. The receptors were gathered from a human donor with alopecia areata. Both conserved end residues are part of each CDR3. The D gene is left open where the match is weak. The size of a clone is reported for some rows only, either as once, few or many, or as a class for expanded clones.

J gene: TRBJ2-2
clone size: NA
V gene: TRBV29-1
D gene: TRBD1
CDR3 DNA: TGCAGCGCAGCCGGGACAGGTGAAATAGGCGACACCGGGGAGCTGTTTTTT
CDR3 protein: CSAAGTGEIGDTGELFF

J gene: TRBJ2-1
clone size: NA
V gene: TRBV25-1
D gene: NA
CDR3 DNA: TGTGCCAGCAGCCTGGGGAGGGAGCAGTTCTTC
CDR3 protein: CASSLGREQFF

J gene: TRBJ1-2
clone size: NA
V gene: TRBV6-6
D gene: TRBD1
CDR3 DNA: TGTGCCAGCTTAGGGGGCGAGGGCTATGGCTACACCTTC
CDR3 protein: CASLGGEGYGYTF

J gene: TRBJ2-7
clone size: NA
V gene: TRBV7-9
D gene: TRBD2
CDR3 DNA: TGTGCCAGCAGCTCCCCCCCAGCGGGAGGGTACGAGCAGTACTTC
CDR3 protein: CASSSPPAGGYEQYF

J gene: TRBJ1-2
clone size: NA
V gene: TRBV9
D gene: NA
CDR3 DNA: TGTGCCAGCAGCTCCCAAGACGGCTACACCTTC
CDR3 protein: CASSSQDGYTF

J gene: TRBJ2-7
clone size: NA
V gene: TRBV7-9
D gene: NA
CDR3 DNA: TGTGCCAGCAGCTCCGACAGATACACCTACGAGCAGTACTTC
CDR3 protein: CASSSDRYTYEQYF

J gene: TRBJ2-7
clone size: NA
V gene: TRBV7-2
D gene: NA
CDR3 DNA: TGTGCCAGCAGCTGGAGCTCCTACGAGCAGTACTTC
CDR3 protein: CASSWSSYEQYF

J gene: TRBJ2-1
clone size: NA
V gene: TRBV7-3
D gene: NA
CDR3 DNA: TGTGCCAGCAGCTTAACTTTAGGGCAGTACAATGAGCAGTTCTTC
CDR3 protein: CASSLTLGQYNEQFF

J gene: TRBJ2-7
clone size: NA
V gene: TRBV5-1
D gene: TRBD2
CDR3 DNA: TGCGCCAGCAGTCTACCTAGCGGGAGTGGGGACGAGCAGTACTTC
CDR3 protein: CASSLPSGSGDEQYF

J gene: TRBJ2-7
clone size: NA
V gene: TRBV5-6
D gene: TRBD1
CDR3 DNA: TGTGCCAGCAGCACCCCCGGGACAGATTACGAGCAGTACTTC
CDR3 protein: CASSTPGTDYEQYF

J gene: TRBJ1-1
clone size: NA
V gene: TRBV27
D gene: NA
CDR3 DNA: TGTGCCAGCAGTTTAGGCACTGAAGCTTTCTTT
CDR3 protein: CASSLGTEAFF

J gene: TRBJ2-5
clone size: once
V gene: TRBV11-2
D gene: NA
CDR3 DNA: TGTGCCAGCAGCCGCGAATGGGCTAACCAAGAGACCCAGTACTTC
CDR3 protein: CASSREWANQETQYF

J gene: TRBJ2-4
clone size: NA
V gene: TRBV2
D gene: NA
CDR3 DNA: TGTGCCAGCTTGGAGGGGGTAAACATTCAGTACTTC
CDR3 protein: CASLEGVNIQYF

J gene: TRBJ1-1
clone size: NA
V gene: TRBV9
D gene: TRBD1
CDR3 DNA: TGTGCCAGCAGCGTAGATGGGGGGACAGGGGGTACTGAAGCTTTCTTT
CDR3 protein: CASSVDGGTGGTEAFF

J gene: TRBJ1-5
clone size: NA
V gene: TRBV4-1
D gene: TRBD1
CDR3 DNA: TGCGCCAGCAGCCCCCAAGTGGGACAGGTGTTCTCAGGGAATCAGCCCCAGCATTTT
CDR3 protein: CASSPQVGQVFSGNQPQHF

J gene: TRBJ2-3
clone size: NA
V gene: TRBV7-9
D gene: NA
CDR3 DNA: TGTGCCAGCAGCTTAGTGCCCGACACGCAGTATTTT
CDR3 protein: CASSLVPDTQYF

J gene: TRBJ2-7
clone size: NA
V gene: TRBV28
D gene: TRBD2
CDR3 DNA: TGTGCCAGCAGCCCCCCGACTAGCGGGAGACACGAGCAGTACTTC
CDR3 protein: CASSPPTSGRHEQYF

J gene: TRBJ2-2
clone size: NA
V gene: TRBV4-1
D gene: TRBD2
CDR3 DNA: TGCGCCAGCAGCCCCGTCGGTAGCGGGGGGCGGCGGCACACCGGGGAGCTGTTTTTT
CDR3 protein: CASSPVGSGGRRHTGELFF

J gene: TRBJ2-2
clone size: few
V gene: TRBV5-1
D gene: TRBD2
CDR3 DNA: TGCGCCAGCAGCTTGGCCGGACTAGCTTCGAACGGGGAGCTGTTTTTT
CDR3 protein: CASSLAGLASNGELFF

J gene: TRBJ2-7
clone size: NA
V gene: TRBV4-2
D gene: TRBD2
CDR3 DNA: TGTGCCAGCAGCCAAGAGGGACTAGCGGGAGCCCCGGGCTCCTACGAGCAGTACTTC
CDR3 protein: CASSQEGLAGAPGSYEQYF

J gene: TRBJ1-3
clone size: few
V gene: TRBV13
D gene: NA
CDR3 DNA: TGTGCCAGCAGCTCCGGTCTAAACACCATATATTTT
CDR3 protein: CASSSGLNTIYF

J gene: TRBJ1-1
clone size: NA
V gene: TRBV9
D gene: NA
CDR3 DNA: TGTGCCAGCAGCGTAGGATCTCGGTCTGAAGCTTTCTTT
CDR3 protein: CASSVGSRSEAFF

J gene: TRBJ2-2
clone size: few
V gene: TRBV29-1
D gene: NA
CDR3 DNA: TGCAGCGCCACAGCGAACACCGGGGAGCTGTTTTTT
CDR3 protein: CSATANTGELFF

J gene: TRBJ2-1
clone size: NA
V gene: TRBV27
D gene: NA
CDR3 DNA: TGTGCCAGCAGTTTCCTCCCCGTGAATGAGCAGTTCTTC
CDR3 protein: CASSFLPVNEQFF

J gene: TRBJ2-7
clone size: many
V gene: TRBV7-9
D gene: NA
CDR3 DNA: TGTGCCAGCAGCGCCCCAGTTCCGGGGGAAGTCGCCTACGAGCAGTACTTC
CDR3 protein: CASSAPVPGEVAYEQYF

J gene: TRBJ1-1
clone size: once
V gene: TRBV28
D gene: NA
CDR3 DNA: TGTGCCAGCAGTTTTGGGGACCTTGAAGCTTTCTTT
CDR3 protein: CASSFGDLEAFF

J gene: TRBJ2-1
clone size: NA
V gene: TRBV4-1
D gene: NA
CDR3 DNA: TGCGCCAGCAGCCTTACAAATGAGCAGTTCTTC
CDR3 protein: CASSLTNEQFF

J gene: TRBJ1-1
clone size: NA
V gene: TRBV2
D gene: NA
CDR3 DNA: TGTGCCAGCAGTGGGACTGAAGCTTTCTTT
CDR3 protein: CASSGTEAFF

J gene: TRBJ2-3
clone size: NA
V gene: TRBV5-1
D gene: NA
CDR3 DNA: TGCGCCAGCAGATATCCTAGTGAACGCGGTCGAAGCACAGATACGCAGTATTTT
CDR3 protein: CASRYPSERGRSTDTQYF

J gene: TRBJ1-1
clone size: NA
V gene: TRBV4-1
D gene: NA
CDR3 DNA: TGCGCCAGCAGCCTCGTGGGTGGGAACACTGAAGCTTTCTTT
CDR3 protein: CASSLVGGNTEAFF

J gene: TRBJ1-1
clone size: NA
V gene: TRBV13
D gene: NA
CDR3 DNA: TGTGCCAGCAGCTTAGGGGGCCGGGGGAACACTGAAGCTTTCTTT
CDR3 protein: CASSLGGRGNTEAFF

J gene: TRBJ2-1
clone size: NA
V gene: TRBV5-1
D gene: TRBD2
CDR3 DNA: TGCGCCAGCAGCTTGTTTGCTAGCGGGAGGGCTAGGAATGAGCAGTTCTTC
CDR3 protein: CASSLFASGRARNEQFF

J gene: TRBJ2-7
clone size: NA
V gene: TRBV6-5
D gene: TRBD1
CDR3 DNA: TGTGCCAGCAGTTATGGGACAGAGGATTACGAGCAGTACTTC
CDR3 protein: CASSYGTEDYEQYF

J gene: TRBJ1-1
clone size: NA
V gene: TRBV7-9
D gene: NA
CDR3 DNA: TGTGCCAGCAGCTTAGATCTTGCTGAAGCTTTCTTT
CDR3 protein: CASSLDLAEAFF

J gene: TRBJ1-2
clone size: NA
V gene: TRBV5-1
D gene: TRBD1
CDR3 DNA: TGCGCCAGCAGCTCCGAAGACAGGGGGCCCAACTATGGCTACACCTTC
CDR3 protein: CASSSEDRGPNYGYTF

J gene: TRBJ2-1
clone size: NA
V gene: TRBV27
D gene: NA
CDR3 DNA: TGTGCCAGCAGGATAGGTCTTCAGGGGTACAATGAGCAGTTCTTC
CDR3 protein: CASRIGLQGYNEQFF

J gene: TRBJ1-5
clone size: NA
V gene: TRBV28
D gene: NA
CDR3 DNA: TGTGCCACCATAGACATCGAAGTCAATCAGCCCCAGCATTTT
CDR3 protein: CATIDIEVNQPQHF

J gene: TRBJ2-5
clone size: NA
V gene: TRBV7-8
D gene: NA
CDR3 DNA: TGTGCCAGCAGCTTAGATTATCGGGTCCGCCAGGAGACCCAGTACTTC
CDR3 protein: CASSLDYRVRQETQYF

J gene: TRBJ1-5
clone size: NA
V gene: TRBV29-1
D gene: NA
CDR3 DNA: TGCAGCGTTGAAGAAAGAGATTTGTCCCAGCATTTT
CDR3 protein: CSVEERDLSQHF

J gene: TRBJ2-5
clone size: NA
V gene: TRBV10-2
D gene: NA
CDR3 DNA: TGCGCCAGCACTGGAGTCGAATTAGAGACCCAGTACTTC
CDR3 protein: CASTGVELETQYF

J gene: TRBJ2-7
clone size: once
V gene: TRBV4-1
D gene: NA
CDR3 DNA: TGCGCCAGCAGTCAGGAGATGGCCTACGAGCAGTACTTC
CDR3 protein: CASSQEMAYEQYF